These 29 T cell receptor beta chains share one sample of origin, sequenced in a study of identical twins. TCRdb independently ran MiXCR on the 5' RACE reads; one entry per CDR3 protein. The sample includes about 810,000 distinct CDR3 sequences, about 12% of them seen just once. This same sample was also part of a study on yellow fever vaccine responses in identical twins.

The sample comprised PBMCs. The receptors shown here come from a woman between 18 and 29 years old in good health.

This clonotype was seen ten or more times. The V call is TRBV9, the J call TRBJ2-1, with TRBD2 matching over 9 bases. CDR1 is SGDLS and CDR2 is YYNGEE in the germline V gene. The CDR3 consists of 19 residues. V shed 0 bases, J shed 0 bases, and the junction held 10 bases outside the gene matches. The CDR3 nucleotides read TGTGCCAGCAGCGTAGAAAGAGGTTTTAGCGGGAGCTCCTACAATGAGCAGTTCTTC. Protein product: CASSVERGFSGSSYNEQFF.

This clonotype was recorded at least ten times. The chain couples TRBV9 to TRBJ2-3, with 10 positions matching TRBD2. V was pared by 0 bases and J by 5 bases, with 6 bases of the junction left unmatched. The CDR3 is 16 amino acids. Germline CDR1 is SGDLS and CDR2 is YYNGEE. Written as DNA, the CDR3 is TGTGCCAGCAGCGTAGCAGCGGGGGGGCCGGGAGATACGCAGTATTTT. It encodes CASSVAAGGPGDTQYF.

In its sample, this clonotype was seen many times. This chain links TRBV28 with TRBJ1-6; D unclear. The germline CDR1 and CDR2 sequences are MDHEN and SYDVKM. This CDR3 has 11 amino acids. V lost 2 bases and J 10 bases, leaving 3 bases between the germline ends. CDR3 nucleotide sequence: TGTGCCAGCAGTTTAACCTCACCCCTCCACTTT. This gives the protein CASSLTSPLHF.

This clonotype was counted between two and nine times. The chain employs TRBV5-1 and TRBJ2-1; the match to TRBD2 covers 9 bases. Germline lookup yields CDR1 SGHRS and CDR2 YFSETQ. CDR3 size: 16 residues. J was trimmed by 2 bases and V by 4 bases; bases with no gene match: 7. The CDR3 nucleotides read TGCGCCAGCAGCACAAACCTAGCGGGGACCTACAATGAGCAGTTCTTC. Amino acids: CASSTNLAGTYNEQFF.

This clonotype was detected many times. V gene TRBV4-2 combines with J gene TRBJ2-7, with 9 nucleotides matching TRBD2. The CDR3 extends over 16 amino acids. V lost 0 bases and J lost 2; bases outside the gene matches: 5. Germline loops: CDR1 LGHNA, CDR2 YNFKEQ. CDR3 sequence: CASSQEVSSGAYEQYF. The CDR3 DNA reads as TGTGCCAGCAGCCAAGAAGTGTCTAGCGGGGCCTACGAGCAGTACTTC.

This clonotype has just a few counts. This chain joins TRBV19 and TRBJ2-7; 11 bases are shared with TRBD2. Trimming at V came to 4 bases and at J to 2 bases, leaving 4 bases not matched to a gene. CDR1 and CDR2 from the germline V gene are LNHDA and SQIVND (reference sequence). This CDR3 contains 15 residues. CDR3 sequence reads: CASSKVAGGPYEQYF. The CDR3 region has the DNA TGTGCCAGTAGTAAGGTAGCGGGAGGGCCCTACGAGCAGTACTTC.

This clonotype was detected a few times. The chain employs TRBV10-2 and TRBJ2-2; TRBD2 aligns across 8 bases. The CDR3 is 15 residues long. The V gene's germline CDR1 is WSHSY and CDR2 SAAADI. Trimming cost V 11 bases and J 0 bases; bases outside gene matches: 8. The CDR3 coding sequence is TGCGCCTGCTACTCGGGACTAGCGAACACCGGGGAGCTGTTTTTT. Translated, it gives CACYSGLANTGELFF.

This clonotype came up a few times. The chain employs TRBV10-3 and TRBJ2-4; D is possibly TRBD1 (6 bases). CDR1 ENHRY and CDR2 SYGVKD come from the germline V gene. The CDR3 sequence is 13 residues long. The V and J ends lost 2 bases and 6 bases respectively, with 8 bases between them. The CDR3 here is CAISEPQGNIQYF. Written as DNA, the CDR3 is TGTGCCATCAGTGAGCCACAGGGAAACATTCAGTACTTC.

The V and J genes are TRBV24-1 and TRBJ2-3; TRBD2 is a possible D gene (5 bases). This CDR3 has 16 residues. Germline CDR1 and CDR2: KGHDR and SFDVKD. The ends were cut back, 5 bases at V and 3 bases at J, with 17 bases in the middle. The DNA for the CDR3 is TGTGCCACCAGTGCCTCCCCGGACTTCATAACAGATACGCAGTATTTT. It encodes CATSASPDFITDTQYF.

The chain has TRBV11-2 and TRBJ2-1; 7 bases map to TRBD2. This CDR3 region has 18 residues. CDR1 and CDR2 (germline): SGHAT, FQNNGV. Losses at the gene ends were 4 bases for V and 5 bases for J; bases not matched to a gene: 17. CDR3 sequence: CASSSYWGAGASDNEQFF. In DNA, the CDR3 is TGTGCCAGCAGCTCGTATTGGGGCGCGGGAGCGAGCGACAATGAGCAGTTCTTC.

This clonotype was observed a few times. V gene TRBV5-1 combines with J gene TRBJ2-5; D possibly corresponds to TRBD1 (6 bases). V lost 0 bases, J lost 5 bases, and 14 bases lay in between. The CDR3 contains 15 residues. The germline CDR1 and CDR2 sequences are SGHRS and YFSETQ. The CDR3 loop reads CASSLVAGATETQYF. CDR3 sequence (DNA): TGCGCCAGCAGCTTGGTGGCAGGGGCAACGGAGACCCAGTACTTC.

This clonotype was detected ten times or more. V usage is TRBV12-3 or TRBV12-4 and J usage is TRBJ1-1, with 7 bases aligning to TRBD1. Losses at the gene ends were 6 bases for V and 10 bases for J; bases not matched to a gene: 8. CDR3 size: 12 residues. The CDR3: CASSEPGQPAFF. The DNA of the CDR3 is TGTGCCAGCAGCGAGCCGGGACAGCCAGCTTTCTTT.

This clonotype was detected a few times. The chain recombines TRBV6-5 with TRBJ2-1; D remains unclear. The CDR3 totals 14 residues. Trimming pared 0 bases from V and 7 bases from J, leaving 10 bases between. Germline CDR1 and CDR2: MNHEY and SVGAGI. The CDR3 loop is CASSYSTSGNEQFF. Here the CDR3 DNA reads TGTGCCAGCAGTTACTCGACCTCTGGGAATGAGCAGTTCTTC.

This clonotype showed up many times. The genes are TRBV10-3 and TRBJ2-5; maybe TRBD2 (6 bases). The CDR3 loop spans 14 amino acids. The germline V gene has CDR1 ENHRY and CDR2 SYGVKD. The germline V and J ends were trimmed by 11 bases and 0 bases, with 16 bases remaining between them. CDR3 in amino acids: CAARPGLNQETQYF. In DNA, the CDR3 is TGTGCCGCACGCCCGGGACTGAACCAAGAGACCCAGTACTTC.

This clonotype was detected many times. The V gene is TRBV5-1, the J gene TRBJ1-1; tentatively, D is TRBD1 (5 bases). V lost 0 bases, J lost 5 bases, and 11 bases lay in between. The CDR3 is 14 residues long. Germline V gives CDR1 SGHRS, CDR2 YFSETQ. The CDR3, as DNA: TGCGCCAGCAGCTTGGCCCAGGGAGGAACTGAAGCTTTCTTT. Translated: CASSLAQGGTEAFF.

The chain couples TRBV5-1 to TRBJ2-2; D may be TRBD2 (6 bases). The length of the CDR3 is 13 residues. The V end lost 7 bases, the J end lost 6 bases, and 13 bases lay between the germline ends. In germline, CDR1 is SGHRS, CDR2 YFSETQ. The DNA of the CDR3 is TGCGCCAGCCTATCCGGGGGATCCGGGGAGCTGTTTTTT. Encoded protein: CASLSGGSGELFF.

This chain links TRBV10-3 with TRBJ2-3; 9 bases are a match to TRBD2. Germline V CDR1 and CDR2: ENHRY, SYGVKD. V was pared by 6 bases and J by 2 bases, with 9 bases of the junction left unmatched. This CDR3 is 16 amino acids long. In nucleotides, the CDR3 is TGTGCCATCAGCACCGGGACTAGCCCATCCACAGATACGCAGTATTTT. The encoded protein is CAISTGTSPSTDTQYF.

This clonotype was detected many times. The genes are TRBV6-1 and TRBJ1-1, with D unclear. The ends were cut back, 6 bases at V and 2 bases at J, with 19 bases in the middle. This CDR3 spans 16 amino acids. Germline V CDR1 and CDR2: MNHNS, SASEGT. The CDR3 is CASSPTMTVGNTEAFF. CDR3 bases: TGTGCCAGCAGCCCCACTATGACGGTGGGCAACACTGAAGCTTTCTTT.

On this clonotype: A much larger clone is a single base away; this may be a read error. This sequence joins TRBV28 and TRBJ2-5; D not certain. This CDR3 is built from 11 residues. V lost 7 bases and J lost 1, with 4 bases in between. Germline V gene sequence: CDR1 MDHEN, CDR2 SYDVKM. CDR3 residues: CASNAQETQYF. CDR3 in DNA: TGTGCCAGCAACGCCCAAGAGACCCAGTACTTC.

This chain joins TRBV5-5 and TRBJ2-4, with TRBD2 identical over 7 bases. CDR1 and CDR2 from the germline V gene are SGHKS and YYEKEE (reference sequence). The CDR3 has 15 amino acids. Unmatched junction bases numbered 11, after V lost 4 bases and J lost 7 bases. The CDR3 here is CASSQSGVVWNIQYF. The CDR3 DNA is TGTGCCAGCAGCCAGAGCGGGGTGGTCTGGAACATTCAGTACTTC.

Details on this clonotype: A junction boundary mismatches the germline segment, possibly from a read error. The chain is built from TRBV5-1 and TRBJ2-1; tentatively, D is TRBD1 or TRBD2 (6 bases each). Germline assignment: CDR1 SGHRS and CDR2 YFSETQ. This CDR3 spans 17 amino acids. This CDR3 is CATSLNRPYGGYTEQFF. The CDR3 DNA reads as TGCGCCACCAGCTTGAACAGGCCTTACGGGGGCTACACTGAGCAGTTCTTC.

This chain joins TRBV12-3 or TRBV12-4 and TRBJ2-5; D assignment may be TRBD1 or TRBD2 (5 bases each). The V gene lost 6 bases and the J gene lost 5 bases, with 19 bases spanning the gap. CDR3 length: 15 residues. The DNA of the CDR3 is TGTGCCAGCAGCTCCAATACGGGACCGAGGGAGACCCAGTACTTC. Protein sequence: CASSSNTGPRETQYF.

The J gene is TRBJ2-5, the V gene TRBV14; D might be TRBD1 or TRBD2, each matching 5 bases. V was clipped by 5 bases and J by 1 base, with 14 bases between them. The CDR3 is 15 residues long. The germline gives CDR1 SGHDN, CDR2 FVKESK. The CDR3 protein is CASSGRDALQETQYF. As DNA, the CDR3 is TGTGCCAGCAGCGGCCGGGACGCTCTCCAAGAGACCCAGTACTTC.

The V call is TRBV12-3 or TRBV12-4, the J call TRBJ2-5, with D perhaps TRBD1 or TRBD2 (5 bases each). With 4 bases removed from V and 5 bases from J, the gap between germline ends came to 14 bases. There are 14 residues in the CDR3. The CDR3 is CASSSGRADETQYF. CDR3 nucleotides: TGTGCCAGCAGTTCGGGGCGGGCTGACGAGACCCAGTACTTC.

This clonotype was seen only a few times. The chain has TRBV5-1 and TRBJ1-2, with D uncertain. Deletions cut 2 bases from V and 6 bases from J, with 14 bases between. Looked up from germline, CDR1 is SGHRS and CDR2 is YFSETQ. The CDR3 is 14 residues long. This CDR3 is CASSFDRGRDGYTF. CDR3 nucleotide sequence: TGCGCCAGCAGCTTCGACCGAGGCCGCGATGGCTACACCTTC.

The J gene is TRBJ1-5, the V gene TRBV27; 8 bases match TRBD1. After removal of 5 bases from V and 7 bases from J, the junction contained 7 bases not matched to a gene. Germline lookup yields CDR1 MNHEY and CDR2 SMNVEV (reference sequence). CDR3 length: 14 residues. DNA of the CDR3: TGTGCCAGCAGTCTAGACAGGGGCCGACAGCCCCAGCATTTT. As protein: CASSLDRGRQPQHF.

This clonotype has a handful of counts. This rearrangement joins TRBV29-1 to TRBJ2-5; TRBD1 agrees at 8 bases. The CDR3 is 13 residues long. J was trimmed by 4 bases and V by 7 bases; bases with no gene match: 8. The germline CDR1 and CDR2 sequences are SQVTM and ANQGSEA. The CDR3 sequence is CSGSTGVGETQYF. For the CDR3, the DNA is TGCAGCGGATCGACAGGGGTGGGAGAGACCCAGTACTTC.

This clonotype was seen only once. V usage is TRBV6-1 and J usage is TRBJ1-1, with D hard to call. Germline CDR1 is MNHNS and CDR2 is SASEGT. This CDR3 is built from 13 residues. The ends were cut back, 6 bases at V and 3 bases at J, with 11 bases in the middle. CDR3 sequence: CASSLSWDTEAFF. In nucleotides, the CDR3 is TGTGCCAGCAGCCTCTCATGGGACACTGAAGCTTTCTTT.

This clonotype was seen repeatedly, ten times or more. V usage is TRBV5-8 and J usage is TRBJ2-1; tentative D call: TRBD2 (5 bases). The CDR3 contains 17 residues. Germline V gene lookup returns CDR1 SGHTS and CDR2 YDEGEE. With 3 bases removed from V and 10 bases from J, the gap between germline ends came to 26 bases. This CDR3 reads CASSSVRPAGILREQFF. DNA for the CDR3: TGTGCCAGCAGCTCCGTCCGCCCGGCCGGGATATTAAGGGAGCAGTTCTTC.